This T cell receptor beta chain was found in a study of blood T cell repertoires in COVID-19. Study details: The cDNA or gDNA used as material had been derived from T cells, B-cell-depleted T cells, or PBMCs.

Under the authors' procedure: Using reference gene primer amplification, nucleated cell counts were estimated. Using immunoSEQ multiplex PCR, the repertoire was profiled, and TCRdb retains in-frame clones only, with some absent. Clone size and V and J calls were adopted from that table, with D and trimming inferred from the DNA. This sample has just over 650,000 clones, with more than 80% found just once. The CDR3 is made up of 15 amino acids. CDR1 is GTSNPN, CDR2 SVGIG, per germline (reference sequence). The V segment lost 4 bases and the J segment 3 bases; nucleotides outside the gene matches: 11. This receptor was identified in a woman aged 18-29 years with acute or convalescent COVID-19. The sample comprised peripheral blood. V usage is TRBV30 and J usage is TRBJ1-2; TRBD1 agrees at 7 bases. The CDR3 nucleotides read TGTGCCTGGACCGCCGGGACAGCTATATACTATGGCTACACCTTC. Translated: CAWTAGTAIYYGYTF.